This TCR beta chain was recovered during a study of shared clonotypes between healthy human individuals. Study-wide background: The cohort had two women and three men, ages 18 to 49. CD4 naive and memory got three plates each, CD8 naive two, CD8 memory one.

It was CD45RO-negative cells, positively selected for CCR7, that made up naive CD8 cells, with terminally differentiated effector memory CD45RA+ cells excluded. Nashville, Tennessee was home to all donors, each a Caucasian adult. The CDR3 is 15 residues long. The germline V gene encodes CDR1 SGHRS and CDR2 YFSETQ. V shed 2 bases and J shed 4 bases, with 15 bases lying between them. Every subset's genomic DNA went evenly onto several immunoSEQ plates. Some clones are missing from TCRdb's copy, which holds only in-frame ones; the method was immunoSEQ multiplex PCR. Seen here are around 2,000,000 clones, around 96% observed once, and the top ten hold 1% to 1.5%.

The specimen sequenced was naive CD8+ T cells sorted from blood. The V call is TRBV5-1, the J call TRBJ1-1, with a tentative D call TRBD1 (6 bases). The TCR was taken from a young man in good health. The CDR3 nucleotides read TGCGCCAGCAGCTTTGGGTGGGGGGCAGGCACTGAAGCTTTCTTT. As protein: CASSFGWGAGTEAFF.